This TCR beta chain was obtained from a study of OX40 agonist ivuxolimab in advanced cancers. Assay used: immunoSEQ multiplex PCR; TCRdb lists only in-frame clones, some missing. The sample shows some 14,000 clones, around 84% of them seen only once. The length of the CDR3 is 12 residues. V was pared by 1 base and J by 6 bases, with 4 bases between. Looked up from germline, CDR1 is SEHNR and CDR2 is FQNEAQ (reference sequence). This clone was seen a handful of times. This specimen includes other DNA sequences encoding the same CDR3. The sequenced sample was CD4+ or CD8+ T cells sorted from blood, obtained in a trial of the OX40 agonist ivuxolimab. The TCR was taken from an adult with an advanced solid tumor such as melanoma, head and neck, liver or kidney cancer. This chain connects TRBV7-9 to TRBJ1-5; D not certain. The DNA for the CDR3 is TGTGCCAGCAGCTTAGGGACTCAGCCCCAGCATTTT. It codes for CASSLGTQPQHF.